This TCR beta chain stems from a study of tumor-infiltrating lymphocytes in primary liver carcinoma (dated by TCRdb to about 2017). Regarding the research as a whole: Five patients with histopathologically diagnosed primary liver carcinoma underwent surgical resection in China between November 2015 and early 2016. A total of roughly 35 specimens from 5 patients underwent TCRbeta repertoire sequencing, comprising 25 tumor regions, 5 adjacent noncancerous liver tissues and 5 peripheral blood samples. Reproducibility between technical replicate repertoires was high, with correlation coefficients above 0.95 and mean shared-clone rates roughly 0.91. Of the five patients, three men and two women aged 30 to 69 years, four had hepatocellular carcinoma and one had combined HCC and intrahepatic cholangiocarcinoma. Across five regions of each liver tumor, along with adjacent normal tissue and blood, the study brought together TCRbeta repertoire sequencing, expression microarrays and whole-exome sequencing. Each sample produced about 3.65 to 7.13 million productive TCRbeta reads, and read depth showed no significant difference between tissue types. The five patients had tumors of stage T1-T3 N0M0, with maximum diameters ranging from roughly 4 to 11 cm. General conclusions and limits of the study: Because the samples were bulk and unsorted, CD4+ and CD8+ T cell repertoires could not be compared. Only a few patients were included in the study, and the authors note that the findings should be validated in a larger study. Only the TCR beta chain was sequenced, so true repertoire diversity is likely underestimated because unpaired alpha chains were not captured. Repertoire overlap was higher between tumor regions (mean around 35%) than tumor-adjacent (approximately 17%) or tumor-blood (14%) pairs, consistent with antigen-driven expansion. The top 250 clones made up a significantly larger repertoire fraction in tumors than in blood (p = 0.039).

In regard to this clonotype: Its antigen remains unidentified. The junction shows a germline mismatch at one end, possibly a read error.

Blood RNA was extracted from unsorted whole blood with TRIzol reagent; germline DNA came from the DNeasy Blood & Tissue kit. At the time of sampling, the patients were treatment-naive and had chronic HBV infection. Around 4 milliliters of peripheral blood were collected into K2EDTA tubes before surgery. The CDR3, cysteine through phenylalanine, is 15 amino acids long. The entry retains the CDR3 DNA only, 45 bases that are in frame from base 1. The germline V gene provides CDR1 LGHNA and CDR2 YNFKEQ. TCRbeta-specific cDNA was reverse-transcribed from about 0.45 ug total RNA using a constant-region primer and ProtoScript II reverse transcriptase. TCRbeta libraries were built with three nested multiplex PCR rounds, a slightly modified ARM-PCR procedure. Each of the first two PCR rounds ran for approximately 10 cycles using multiplex TRBV1-TRBV30 forward primers together with a Cbeta reverse primer. Sample barcodes and Illumina adapters were added in a final 25-cycle PCR using Deep VentR polymerase. Before sequencing, amplicons of 200-500 bp were purified from gel using a QIAquick gel extraction kit. TCRbeta amplicons were sequenced on an Illumina HiSeq 2500 with 250-bp paired-end reads. The paper's data handling went like this. Quality trimming of reads was performed with Trimmomatic v0.33, and paired reads were merged with FLASH v1.2.11 so that full CDR3 sequences could be recovered. V, D and J germline segments were assigned to the rearranged TCRbeta sequences using MiGEC v1.2.1b. VDJtools v1.0.0 computed clonotype statistics and Shannon-Wiener diversity indices. Except for diversity analysis, only each sample's 250 most abundant clonotypes were used in subsequent analyses to reduce sampling bias. In-frame beta chains were kept once TCRdb had trimmed the public reads at Q25 with fastp and called clones with MiXCR. Merged by CDR3 protein, the rows form single entries marked with the most common genes and DNA. The V and J calls shown here were made by TCRdb, not taken from the authors' results. The sample data list about 320,000 distinct CDR3 sequences, and more than 55% of these were observed just once. The top ten clones comprise approximately 9% of the sample.

Sequencing used peripheral blood. The receptor comes from a man aged 35 to 55 with primary liver carcinoma and hepatitis B virus infection. The chain employs TRBV4-2 and TRBJ1-6, with 8 middle bases fitting TRBD1. This receptor carries the CDR3 CASCQETGGRSPLHF. In nucleotides, the sequence is TGTGCCAGCTGCCAAGAAACAGGGGGAAGATCACCCCTCCACTTT.